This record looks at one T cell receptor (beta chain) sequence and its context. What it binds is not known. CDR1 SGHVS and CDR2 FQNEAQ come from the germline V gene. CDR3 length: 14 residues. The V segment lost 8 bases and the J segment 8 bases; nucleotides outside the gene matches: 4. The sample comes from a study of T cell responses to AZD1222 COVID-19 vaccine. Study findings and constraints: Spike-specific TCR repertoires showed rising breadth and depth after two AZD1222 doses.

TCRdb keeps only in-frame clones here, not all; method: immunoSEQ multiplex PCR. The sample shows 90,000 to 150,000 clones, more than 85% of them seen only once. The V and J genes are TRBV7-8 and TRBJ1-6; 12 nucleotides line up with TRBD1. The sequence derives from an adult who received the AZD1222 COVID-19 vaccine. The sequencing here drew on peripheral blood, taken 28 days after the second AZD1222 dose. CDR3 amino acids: CASGTGGGYSPLHF. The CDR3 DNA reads TGTGCCAGCGGGACAGGGGGCGGCTATTCACCCCTCCACTTT.